Included here is one T cell receptor delta chain sequence, with context. Other DNA sequences in the sample encode the same CDR3. This sample was included in a study of gamma-delta T cells after stem cell transplantation. TCRdb re-analyzed the RT-PCR reads via CATT. Here the sample spans 2,800 or so delta-chain clones, 3.4% being singletons. The source of this sequence is a human donor. It is not recorded whose cells these are; they may come from a transplant donor. The sample was gamma-delta T cells.

The CDR3 nucleotides are TGTGCCTGTGACCCGGTACTGGGGGGAAATAAGTACACCGATAAACTCATCTTT. Protein product: CACDPVLGGNKYTDKLIF. This sequence joins TRDV2 and TRDJ1; 8 bases agree with TRDD3. The germline CDR1 and CDR2 sequences are GEAIGNYY and EKD. Trimming took 3 bases from V and 0 from J; bases not matched to a gene: 14. The CDR3 contains 18 residues.